These 24 T cell receptor beta chains were all obtained from the same sample, sequenced in a study of shared clonotypes between healthy human individuals. The table came from immunoSEQ multiplex PCR; TCRdb's copy has only in-frame clones and leaves some out. The data hold about 680,000 clones, with roughly 94% observed a single time. CD45RO-negative, CCR7-selected cells formed the naive CD8 fraction, which excluded terminally differentiated effector memory CD45RA+ cells. Sequencing was done on a sample of naive CD8+ T cells sorted from blood. Every receptor here comes from a man between 25 and 39 years old in good health.

This clone was counted a single time. The rearrangement links TRBV4-1 to TRBJ2-7; D gene uncertain. Trimming took 1 base from V and 6 from J, leaving 13 bases between them. CDR1 MGHRA and CDR2 YSYEKL come from the germline V gene. This CDR3 comprises 14 residues. In nucleotides, the CDR3 is TGCGCCAGCAGCCAAGCCCAAGGACGGAGCGAGCAGTACTTC. It translates to CASSQAQGRSEQYF.

The chain employs TRBV27 and TRBJ2-7, with D possibly being TRBD1 (8 bases). Trimming stripped 4 bases from V and 2 bases from J, with 15 bases between. CDR3 length equals 15 residues. CDR1 is MNHEY, CDR2 SMNVEV, per germline (reference sequence). CDR3 region: CASSWGGTGAYEQYF. CDR3 DNA: TGTGCCAGCAGTTGGGGAGGGACAGGAGCCTACGAGCAGTACTTC.

The V gene is TRBV7-2, the J gene TRBJ2-7, with 9 bases lining up with TRBD2. The CDR3 consists of 16 residues. Trimming at V came to 5 bases and at J to 0 bases, leaving 8 bases not matched to a gene. Germline V CDR1 and CDR2: SGHTA, FQGNSA. In DNA, the CDR3 is TGTGCCAGCAGCCCCACCCTAGCGGGGTACTCCTACGAGCAGTACTTC. Translation: CASSPTLAGYSYEQYF.

The rearrangement joins TRBV13 to TRBJ1-3; unclear D gene. Looked up from germline, CDR1 is PRHDT and CDR2 is FYEKMQ (reference sequence). V dropped 5 bases and J dropped 0 bases, with 11 bases sitting between them. The CDR3 spans 15 residues. The chain's CDR3 is CASSSGLGSGNTIYF. DNA for the CDR3: TGTGCCAGCAGCAGTGGATTGGGCTCTGGAAACACCATATATTTT. The full variable domain, in which reference TRBV13 and TRBJ1-3 provide the parts outside the CDR3, is AAGVIQSPRHLIKEKRETATLKCYPIPRHDTVYWYQQGPGQDPQFLISFYEKMQSDKGSIPDRFSAQQFSDYHSELNMSSLELGDSALYFCASSSGLGSGNTIYFGEGSWLTVV.

The chain uses TRBV11-2 and TRBJ2-1; no clear D gene. Germline assignment: CDR1 SGHAT and CDR2 FQNNGV. The V end was cut by 2 bases, the J end by 5 bases, with 7 bases between. The CDR3 has 13 amino acids. CDR3 coding DNA: TGTGCCAGCAGCTTAACGGATGACAATGAGCAGTTCTTC. As protein: CASSLTDDNEQFF.

This chain uses TRBV6-6 with TRBJ2-1; the match to TRBD1 covers 7 bases. CDR3 length: 16 residues. V lost 2 bases to trimming and J lost 5 bases; unmatched junction nucleotides: 9. CDR1 is MNHNY, CDR2 SVGAGI, per germline (reference sequence). The CDR3 spells CASSYDRERGHNEQFF. CDR3 nucleotides: TGTGCCAGCAGTTACGACAGGGAAAGGGGTCACAATGAGCAGTTCTTC.

This rearrangement joins TRBV15 to TRBJ2-2; TRBD1 aligns across 11 bases. This CDR3 comprises 18 residues. Germline V gene sequence: CDR1 LNHNV, CDR2 YYDKDF (reference sequence). Trimming at V came to 1 base and at J to 4 bases, leaving 8 bases not matched to a gene. The DNA for the CDR3 is TGTGCCACCAGCAGAGCCTTGGGGGGACAGGGGGGCACCGGGGAGCTGTTTTTT. Translated: CATSRALGGQGGTGELFF.

This clone was counted a single time. The V gene is TRBV28, the J gene TRBJ2-7; 9 bases are a match to TRBD1. This CDR3 is built from 18 residues. J gave up 2 bases and V 7 bases, and 18 bases lay outside the gene matches. Germline CDR1 is MDHEN and CDR2 is SYDVKM. In DNA form, the CDR3 reads TGTGCCAGCAAACTGAATCGAGTGGACAGGGGTTTCACCTACGAGCAGTACTTC. This gives the protein CASKLNRVDRGFTYEQYF.

V usage is TRBV14 and J usage is TRBJ2-7, with 8 bases that match TRBD2. CDR1 and CDR2 from the germline V gene are SGHDN and FVKESK. The CDR3 covers 13 residues. The junction had 6 bases not matched to a gene; V was cut back by 6 bases and J by 5 bases. In nucleotides, the CDR3 is TGTGCCAGCAGGGGACTAGTCGGCCACGAGCAGTACTTC. Translated, it gives CASRGLVGHEQYF.

The CDR3 spells CASSEPGQVLEQYF. The CDR3 nucleotides are TGTGCCAGCAGTGAACCCGGACAGGTTTTGGAGCAGTACTTC. V gene TRBV6-1 combines with J gene TRBJ2-7, with TRBD1 matching over 7 bases. V shed 2 bases and J 7 bases; nucleotides not matched to a gene: 8. The CDR3 extends over 14 amino acids. Germline CDR1 and CDR2: MNHNS and SASEGT.

CDR3 DNA: TGTGCCAGCAGGGGACCGCGAGCCTACGAGCAGTACTTC. The encoded protein is CASRGPRAYEQYF. The genes are TRBV7-9 and TRBJ2-7; D possibly matches TRBD1 or TRBD2 (5 bases each). This CDR3 is 13 amino acids long. The V end was cut by 6 bases, the J end by 2 bases, with 11 bases between. The germline CDR1 and CDR2 sequences are SEHNR and FQNEAQ (reference sequence).

The sample holds one count of this clone. This chain links TRBV14 with TRBJ2-7; tentatively, D is TRBD2 (6 bases). The CDR3 contains 15 residues. CDR1 is SGHDN, CDR2 FVKESK, per germline. Trimming took 0 bases from V and 2 from J, leaving 11 bases between them. The CDR3 nucleotides are TGTGCCAGCAGCCAAGAGACTAGTCCAGCCTACGAGCAGTACTTC. This codes for CASSQETSPAYEQYF.

The V and J genes are TRBV7-9 and TRBJ2-2; 8 positions match TRBD1. The CDR3 has 16 residues. CDR1 SEHNR and CDR2 FQNEAQ come from the germline V gene (reference sequence). The V segment lost 6 bases and the J segment 6 bases; nucleotides outside the gene matches: 12. The CDR3 here is CASRYPTGVNPGELFF. CDR3 nucleotides: TGTGCCAGCAGATATCCGACAGGGGTAAACCCCGGGGAGCTGTTTTTT. The full variable domain, in which reference TRBV7-9 and TRBJ2-2 provide the parts outside the CDR3, is DTGVSQNPRHKITKRGQNVTFRCDPISEHNRLYWYRQTLGQGPEFLTYFQNEAQLEKSRLLSDRFSAERPKGSFSTLEIQRTEQGDSAMYLCASRYPTGVNPGELFFGEGSRLTVL.

The chain couples TRBV7-9 to TRBJ1-4; D is undetermined. The CDR3 length is 14 residues. Germline V CDR1 and CDR2: SEHNR, FQNEAQ (reference sequence). V lost 5 bases and J lost 5, with 12 bases in between. The CDR3 protein is CASSEAELNEKLFF. The DNA for the CDR3 is TGTGCCAGCAGCGAAGCGGAACTAAATGAAAAACTGTTTTTT.

This chain joins TRBV29-1 and TRBJ2-7; TRBD1 matches at 10 bases. CDR3 length equals 13 residues. CDR1 SQVTM and CDR2 ANQGSEA come from the germline V gene. With V trimmed by 6 bases and J by 5 bases, 7 bases remained unmatched. The DNA of the CDR3 is TGCAGCGTGGATGGGACAGGGGCAAACGAGCAGTACTTC. Translated, it gives CSVDGTGANEQYF.

The genes are TRBV7-8 and TRBJ2-7; D gene uncertain. This CDR3 is 12 amino acids long. Trimming removed 2 bases from V and 7 bases from J, with 9 bases in between. Germline V gene sequence: CDR1 SGHVS, CDR2 FQNEAQ. CDR3 coding DNA: TGTGCCAGCAGCTTATCTGTGCGGGAGCAGTACTTC. It translates to CASSLSVREQYF.

This clone was counted between two and nine times. The gene calls are TRBV28 and TRBJ2-3, with 8 bases fitting TRBD2. CDR3 length: 17 amino acids. The germline CDR1 and CDR2 sequences are MDHEN and SYDVKM. Trimming cost V 2 bases and J 1 base; bases outside gene matches: 8. CDR3 in amino acids: CASSLPLGLAGTDTQYF. CDR3 in DNA: TGTGCCAGCAGTTTACCCCTTGGACTAGCAGGCACAGATACGCAGTATTTT.

The chain is built from TRBV6-1 and TRBJ2-7; 7 bases are shared with TRBD2. This CDR3 contains 14 residues. J gave up 4 bases and V 7 bases, and 10 bases lay outside the gene matches. Germline lookup yields CDR1 MNHNS and CDR2 SASEGT. The CDR3 DNA reads TGTGCCAGCACCCTGGGGGAGGGCGCTTACGAGCAGTACTTC. It codes for CASTLGEGAYEQYF.

V gene TRBV5-6 combines with J gene TRBJ1-1; D ambiguous. Trimming shortened V by 5 bases and J by 8 bases, and 10 bases separated the two germline ends. The CDR3 length is 11 residues. CDR1 and CDR2 from the germline V gene are SGHDT and YYEEEE. In DNA, the CDR3 is TGTGCCAGCAGTGTTTCAGAAGAAGCTTTCTTT. This sequence encodes CASSVSEEAFF.

The chain recombines TRBV4-1 with TRBJ2-7; TRBD2 aligns across 7 bases. The CDR3 length is 15 residues. Germline lookup yields CDR1 MGHRA and CDR2 YSYEKL. Trimming cost V 0 bases and J 5 bases; bases outside gene matches: 7. The CDR3: CASSQEERGPDEQYF. CDR3 nucleotide sequence: TGCGCCAGCAGCCAAGAGGAGCGGGGCCCCGACGAGCAGTACTTC.

The J gene is TRBJ2-7, the V gene TRBV28, with 7 bases that match TRBD2. CDR1 and CDR2 from the germline V gene are MDHEN and SYDVKM. The V segment lost 6 bases and the J segment 6 bases; nucleotides outside the gene matches: 14. The CDR3 extends over 15 amino acids. CDR3 amino acids: CASRVGGTGVSEQYF. The CDR3 DNA sequence: TGTGCCAGCAGGGTGGGGGGGACTGGAGTTTCCGAGCAGTACTTC.

The CDR3: CASPRRAGEDTQYF. In nucleotides, the CDR3 is TGTGCCAGCCCCCGGAGGGCGGGAGAAGATACGCAGTATTTT. This rearrangement joins TRBV2 to TRBJ2-3; TRBD2 matches at 7 bases. Trimming removed 8 bases from V and 5 bases from J; junction bases left unmatched: 10. The germline CDR1 and CDR2 sequences are SNHLY and FYNNEI. CDR3 length: 14 residues.

The V gene is TRBV6-6, the J gene TRBJ2-7; 9 positions match TRBD1. Germline V CDR1 and CDR2: MNHNY, SVGAGI (reference sequence). The CDR3 totals 14 residues. V shed 6 bases and J 6 bases; nucleotides not matched to a gene: 9. CDR3 sequence: CASSLGTGHVEQYF. The CDR3, as DNA: TGTGCCAGCAGCCTCGGGACAGGGCATGTCGAGCAGTACTTC.

This rearrangement joins TRBV6-5 to TRBJ1-4; D perhaps matches TRBD1 (5 bases). Germline CDR1 and CDR2: MNHEY and SVGAGI. Trimming cost V 0 bases and J 1 base, with 6 bases left between them. This CDR3 is built from 15 residues. The DNA for the CDR3 is TGTGCCAGCAGTTACTCGAGGGGAACTAATGAAAAACTGTTTTTT. Its protein is CASSYSRGTNEKLFF.